A selection of T cell receptor beta chains follows, all from one sample in a study of T-cell reconstitution after alpha-beta-depleted transplantation in children. TCRdb redid the calling of the PCR reads with MiXCR, one entry per CDR3 protein. This table holds some 240,000 distinct CDR3 sequences, more than 10% found once. Sequenced material: PBMCs from the stem cell graft donor, taken from the stem cell graft. Receptors were obtained from a human donor who donated a stem cell graft to a child with acute lymphoblastic leukemia. Each CDR3 is given with its conserved first and last residue. The D gene is left open where the match is weak. The size of a clone is reported for some rows only, either as once, few or many, or as a class for expanded clones.

j_gene | d_gene | v_gene | abundance | CDR3nt | CDR3aa
TRBJ1-1 | TRBD1 | TRBV14 | many | TGTGCCAGCAGCTTACGTCCCGGGACAGGGGGCTCTGACACTGAAGCTTTCTTT | CASSLRPGTGGSDTEAFF
TRBJ2-5 | TRBD1 | TRBV11-1 | many | TGTGCCAGCAGCCGACAGGGGTTAGTGGAGACCCAGTACTTC | CASSRQGLVETQYF
TRBJ2-2 | . | TRBV28 | many | TGTGCCAGCAGACCCCTCAGTGCCGGGGAGCTGTTTTTT | CASRPLSAGELFF
TRBJ2-4 | . | TRBV6-5 | many | TGTGCCAGCAGTTCGCTCACCAAAAACATTCAGTACTTC | CASSSLTKNIQYF
TRBJ2-1 | . | TRBV27 | few | TGTGCCAGCAGTTTAATCAGCACCGACTACAATGAGCAGTTCTTC | CASSLISTDYNEQFF
TRBJ2-3 | . | TRBV5-1 | many | TGCGCCAGCAGCCTGACAGGAGGGAGCACAGATACGCAGTATTTT | CASSLTGGSTDTQYF
TRBJ1-6 | . | TRBV6-1 | few | TGTGCCAGCAGTGAAACGGGTGAGGGTTCACCCCTCCACTTT | CASSETGEGSPLHF
TRBJ2-7 | TRBD1 | TRBV30 | once | TGTGCCTGGAGGAGGGACAGCGGGCAGTACTTC | CAWRRDSGQYF
TRBJ2-2 | TRBD2 | TRBV24-1 | many | TGTGCCACCAGTGATTTTTTAGCGGGGGACACCGGGGAGCTGTTTTTT | CATSDFLAGDTGELFF
TRBJ2-7 | TRBD1 | TRBV7-2 | many | TGTGCCAGCAGCTTAGCGGGCAGGGGGATTTATTCCTACGAGCAGTACTTC | CASSLAGRGIYSYEQYF
TRBJ2-7 | TRBD1 | TRBV6-1 | many | TGTGCCAGCTATCGGGGACAGAGCTACGAGCAGTACTTC | CASYRGQSYEQYF
TRBJ2-6 | . | TRBV5-1 | many | TGCGCCAGCAGCTTCGAGCCCTCTGGGGCCAACGTCCTGACTTTC | CASSFEPSGANVLTF
TRBJ1-1 | . | TRBV20-1 | many | TGCAGTGCCCCTTCGAAAACGAACACTGAAGCTTTCTTT | CSAPSKTNTEAFF
TRBJ1-6 | . | TRBV9 | many | TGTGCCAGCAGCGTAGACCAGGGACCTTCACCCCTCCACTTT | CASSVDQGPSPLHF
TRBJ1-2 | TRBD1 | TRBV19 | . | TGTGCCAGTAGTGGAACAGGGGCCTATGGCTACACCTTC | CASSGTGAYGYTF
TRBJ1-5 | . | TRBV5-6 | many | TGTGCCAGCAGCCGACGGACAGTCAATCAGCCCCAGCATTTT | CASSRRTVNQPQHF
TRBJ2-7 | TRBD1 | TRBV10-3 | many | TGTGCCATCAGTACAGGGGCTTACGAGCAGTACTTC | CAISTGAYEQYF
TRBJ2-6 | . | TRBV4-3 | . | TGCGCCAGCAGCCAAGAAGGGAGGTCCCTCCTGACTTTC | CASSQEGRSLLTF
TRBJ1-5 | . | TRBV21-1 | . | TGTGCCAGCAGGGGAGGAGTTAGCAATCAGCCCCAGCATTTT | CASRGGVSNQPQHF
TRBJ2-2 | . | TRBV4-1 | many | TGCGCCAGCAGCCAAGACGGGCCGGGAGCGAGCACCGGGGAGCTGTTTTTT | CASSQDGPGASTGELFF